The clone carrying this TCR beta chain was counted only a few times. Via MiXCR, TCRdb re-called the 5' RACE reads, giving one row per CDR3 protein. This repertoire shows 350,000 to 400,000 distinct CDR3 sequences, 13% to 15% found once; its top ten account for 22%. The data stem from a study of T-cell memory formation after mild COVID-19. Trimming pared 5 bases from V and 0 bases from J, leaving 16 bases between. The length of the CDR3 is 16 residues. The sequencing sample was made of PBMCs or a T cell subset sorted from them (not recorded which). This chain connects TRBV12-3 or TRBV12-4 to TRBJ1-2, with a tentative D call TRBD1 (5 bases). The source is a young man who had mild COVID-19 (a few samples of this study predate the infection). Cell type and time point are not known. The CDR3 coding sequence is TGTGCCAGCAGTCCGACGTCGGTACAGGCTAACTATGGCTACACCTTC. This translates into CASSPTSVQANYGYTF.